This TCR beta chain came from a study of blood T cell repertoires in COVID-19. Background on the study: Italy, Spain and the United States were the sources of the convalescent and acute COVID-19 samples.

The CDR3 spans 14 residues. Trimming at V came to 6 bases and at J to 10 bases, leaving 5 bases not matched to a gene. Per the germline V gene, CDR1 is LNHNV and CDR2 is YYDKDF (reference sequence). Allocation to cohorts depended on clinical history reported by the participants. Here immunoSEQ multiplex PCR was the method, and the copy in TCRdb shows in-frame clones only, minus some. This sample has about 160,000 clones; over 70% occur once, and the top ten carry around 6%. The receptor's source is a middle-aged woman with acute COVID-19. The chain combines TRBV15 with TRBJ1-6; 11 bases align to TRBD1. Material for sequencing was PBMCs or T cells enriched from blood (not recorded which). The CDR3 protein is CATSWDRGNSPLHF. DNA for the CDR3: TGTGCCACCAGTTGGGACAGGGGGAACTCACCCCTCCACTTT.